The subject of this entry is one T cell receptor (beta chain). Its antigen remains unidentified. Within one base of it there is no much larger clone, and no base qualities were kept. Other nucleotide sequences from this sample produce the same CDR3. Using the deep immunoSEQ assay, multiplex PCR amplified TCR CDR3 regions from genomic DNA. Extracted genomic DNA from each cell subset was distributed evenly across all wells of several immunoSEQ 96-well plates, and each plate was treated as a replicate. For sorted subsets, roughly 0.2 ug genomic DNA, equal to about 30,000 T cell genomes, was loaded into each replicate PCR. Purified libraries were quantified with a Qubit 3.0 fluorometer, sized on a Bioanalyzer 2100, and re-quantified with the KAPA Library Quantification kit. Every immunoSEQ 96-well plate was sequenced on a separate single-read 150-cycle Illumina NextSeq 550 flow cell. From the authors' description of their analysis: Because the immunoSEQ output held only junctional sequences and lacked quality scores, the filtering could not match the filtering applied to full-length reads. To assign V/J genes and CDR3, sequences were annotated using PyIR, a Python wrapper for IgBLAST v1.9, with IMGT germline references. Reads were filtered out if the reads had weak V/J assignments (E-value above 1e-6), no CDR3, stop codons, out-of-frame junctions, or ambiguous translated residues. V3J clonotypes were defined by identical inferred V gene, J gene, and CDR3 amino acid sequence. Percentage overlap between repertoires was computed as shared unique clonotypes divided by the size of the smaller repertoire. Three approaches were used to assess repertoire richness: RTK rarefaction, the Chao1 estimator, and Recon v2.1 estimates of unobserved clonotypes. For all TCRbeta clonotypes obtained by the gDNA method from a few donors, generation probabilities were computed with OLGA. The table comes from immuneACCESS by way of TCRdb, which keeps in-frame sequences with V and J called. Part of the clones is missing from these tables; in studies checked, under half for an unresolved V gene and the rest for unknown reasons. That table furnishes V, J and clone size, whereas the DNA furnished D and trimming. This sample lists roughly 1 million clones; about three quarters were detected once. About 1.5% of the sample is in the top ten clones.

Donors were healthy HIV-negative adults with no recently reported acute infections or vaccinations. Every donor was a Caucasian adult living in Nashville, Tennessee, USA. CD4+ T cells were enriched through magnetic negative selection, after which naive cells were positively selected on CD45RA and the remaining negative fraction served as the memory subset. Blood was collected by leukapheresis, and PBMCs were isolated by Ficoll-Histopaque density gradient centrifugation and then cryopreserved in liquid nitrogen vapor phase. Analytical flow cytometry was used to check the purity and quantity of every magnetically sorted T cell population. Genomic DNA was isolated from every sorted fraction and measured by UV absorbance on a Nanodrop 2000c. This entry comes from a study of shared clonotypes between healthy human individuals (dated by TCRdb to 2019 to 2021). Study-level background: The cohort included a few men and a couple of women between 18 and 49 years of age. For each donor, three plates each were used for CD4 naive and CD4 memory, two plates were used for CD8 naive, and one plate was used for CD8 memory. Blood TCR repertoires of 5 or 6 healthy adults were deeply sequenced to estimate repertoire size and the extent of clonotype sharing between individuals. Libraries were prepared and TCR repertoires were sequenced by different laboratories using diverse techniques, in order to increase sequencing depth and limit assay-specific biases. Leukapheresis yielded between about 0.85 and 9 billion PBMCs per donor. The full study reports these points: Sampling was limited to blood, and TCR repertoires in tissue likely differ from TCR repertoires in blood. Pairwise subsampling indicated that sequencing depth was expected to affect the degree of clonotype sharing among donors. Estimated clonotype richness was generally larger for naive than for memory subsets. Incomplete sequencing was indicated by rarefaction of sorted-subset datasets, despite the large sequencing depth. Higher generation probabilities were observed for clonotypes shared by all four sorted-subset donors than for non-shared clonotypes. Because the study included a small number of donors, the genetic and exposure-history diversity represented was limited. When several donors were compared, the shared fraction of clonotypes was about 5% for naive CD4, roughly 3.3% for naive CD8, roughly 2.5% for memory CD4, and about 0.36% for memory CD8.

The germline ends are 9 bases apart after V is trimmed by 0 bases and J by 2 bases. The CDR3 spans 14 residues, from the cysteine through the phenylalanine. Of the read, only the CDR3 DNA is kept; its 42 bases are in frame from base 1. The germline V gene provides CDR1 SGHRS and CDR2 YFSETQ. Material for sequencing was memory CD4+ T cells sorted from blood. The cell subset or site label here, explained by the study, means: CD45RA-negative fraction. The receptor was isolated from a man aged 18 to 30 in good health. The chain is assembled from TRBV5-1 and TRBJ2-7; the D gene lacks a confident call. The sequenced DNA is TGCGCCAGCAGCTTGGCAGGAGCCACCTACGAGCAGTACTTC. This gives the protein CASSLAGATYEQYF. Beyond the CDR3, the reference TRBV5-1 and TRBJ2-7 genes provide the residues; the full variable domain reads: KAGVTQTPRYLIKTRGQQVTLSCSPISGHRSVSWYQQTPGQGLQFLFEYFSETQRNKGNFPGRFSGRQFSNSRSEMNVSTLELGDSALYLCASSLAGATYEQYFGPGTRLTVT.